A selection of T cell receptor beta chains follows, all from one sample in a study of T cells in Graves' hyperthyroidism and ophthalmopathy. TCRdb analysed the multiplex PCR reads with MiXCR anew, one entry per CDR3 protein. The sample shows about 600,000 distinct CDR3 sequences, roughly 15% of them seen only once. The sequenced sample consisted of blood. The origin of the receptors is a woman between 40 and 55 years old with Graves' ophthalmopathy. CDR3s include the opening cysteine and the closing phenylalanine or tryptophan. The D gene is left open where the match is weak. Rows give clone size only sometimes, using once, few, many, or a class for an expanded clone.

v_gene: TRBV2
j_gene: TRBJ2-7
d_gene: TRBD2
abundance: -
CDR3nt: TGTGCCAGCAACCGAGGCGGGAGGGGGTACGAGCAGTACTTC
CDR3aa: CASNRGGRGYEQYF

v_gene: TRBV2
j_gene: TRBJ2-1
d_gene: -
abundance: -
CDR3nt: TGTGCCAGCAGGTTGGATAGGGACCGAGTCGAGCAGTTCTTC
CDR3aa: CASRLDRDRVEQFF

v_gene: TRBV20-1
j_gene: TRBJ2-5
d_gene: TRBD2
abundance: many
CDR3nt: TGCAGTGCTAGAGCAGCGGGGGAGACCCAGTACTTC
CDR3aa: CSARAAGETQYF

v_gene: TRBV2
j_gene: TRBJ1-4
d_gene: TRBD1
abundance: many
CDR3nt: TGTGCCAGCAGCAGGACAGGGGAACGGGAAAAACTGTTTTTT
CDR3aa: CASSRTGEREKLFF

v_gene: TRBV6-1
j_gene: TRBJ2-7
d_gene: TRBD2
abundance: -
CDR3nt: TGTGCCAGCAGTGAAGCCAGCGGGGCGGACGAGCAGTACTTC
CDR3aa: CASSEASGADEQYF

v_gene: TRBV12-3/TRBV12-4
j_gene: TRBJ2-3
d_gene: TRBD2
abundance: many
CDR3nt: TGTGCCAGCAGTCTCAGACTAGCGGGAGCGACAGATACGCAGTATTTT
CDR3aa: CASSLRLAGATDTQYF

v_gene: TRBV6-5
j_gene: TRBJ1-5
d_gene: -
abundance: few
CDR3nt: TGTGCCAGCAGTTACTCCGCGGCTTATAGCAATCAGCCCCAGCATTTT
CDR3aa: CASSYSAAYSNQPQHF

v_gene: TRBV20-1
j_gene: TRBJ2-7
d_gene: TRBD2
abundance: few
CDR3nt: TGCAGTGCTAGGGGTCCTAGCGGGGGGGCTTACCCCTCCTACGAGCAGTACTTC
CDR3aa: CSARGPSGGAYPSYEQYF

v_gene: TRBV5-1
j_gene: TRBJ1-2
d_gene: TRBD1
abundance: few
CDR3nt: TGCGCCAGCAGCGCCCGGGACAGGGGTGGTAGTGACTATGGCTACACCTTC
CDR3aa: CASSARDRGGSDYGYTF

v_gene: TRBV4-2
j_gene: TRBJ2-1
d_gene: -
abundance: -
CDR3nt: TGTGCCAGCAGCATCGCACTAGGGGGGGAGCAGTTCTTC
CDR3aa: CASSIALGGEQFF

v_gene: TRBV6-2/TRBV6-3
j_gene: TRBJ2-3
d_gene: TRBD2
abundance: many
CDR3nt: TGTGCCAGCAGTTACTGGACTAGCGAGAGCACAGATACGCAGTATTTT
CDR3aa: CASSYWTSESTDTQYF

v_gene: TRBV10-3
j_gene: TRBJ1-5
d_gene: -
abundance: many
CDR3nt: TGTGCCATCACAGGGGACAGCAATCAGCCCCAGCATTTT
CDR3aa: CAITGDSNQPQHF

v_gene: TRBV6-1
j_gene: TRBJ1-5
d_gene: TRBD1
abundance: few
CDR3nt: TGTGCCAGCAGCTACCTCGAAACAGGGGGCGGTCAGCCCCAGCATTTT
CDR3aa: CASSYLETGGGQPQHF

v_gene: TRBV30
j_gene: TRBJ2-7
d_gene: -
abundance: -
CDR3nt: TGTGCCTGGAGTAGCGTCTACAAGCAGTACTTC
CDR3aa: CAWSSVYKQYF

v_gene: TRBV5-1
j_gene: TRBJ2-1
d_gene: TRBD1
abundance: -
CDR3nt: TGTGCCAGCAGCTTGGGACAGGGGTTCTTCAATGAGCAGTTCTTC
CDR3aa: CASSLGQGFFNEQFF

v_gene: TRBV7-3
j_gene: TRBJ2-5
d_gene: TRBD1
abundance: many
CDR3nt: TGTGCCAGCAGCTTACATCCAGGGGGTAGAGAAGCCCAGTACTTC
CDR3aa: CASSLHPGGREAQYF

v_gene: TRBV7-9
j_gene: TRBJ2-3
d_gene: -
abundance: few
CDR3nt: TGTGCCAGCAGCTTAGTGAGGGAGAGGGGCACAGATACGCAGTATTTT
CDR3aa: CASSLVRERGTDTQYF

v_gene: TRBV7-8
j_gene: TRBJ2-6
d_gene: -
abundance: few
CDR3nt: TGTGCCAGCAGCACCGCGACAGTGTATGGGGCCAACGTCCTGACTTTC
CDR3aa: CASSTATVYGANVLTF

v_gene: TRBV6-1
j_gene: TRBJ2-5
d_gene: TRBD1
abundance: many
CDR3nt: TGTGCCAGCAGCGCGAACAGACAGGGGGTTATAGAGACCCAGTACTTC
CDR3aa: CASSANRQGVIETQYF

v_gene: TRBV7-2
j_gene: TRBJ2-6
d_gene: -
abundance: -
CDR3nt: TGTGCCGCGTCCCTAGGGGCCAACGTCCTGACTTTC
CDR3aa: CAASLGANVLTF

v_gene: TRBV28
j_gene: TRBJ2-5
d_gene: -
abundance: many
CDR3nt: TGTGCCAGCAGTTTTATGGACAGACAAGAGACCCAGTACTTC
CDR3aa: CASSFMDRQETQYF

v_gene: TRBV7-9
j_gene: TRBJ2-3
d_gene: TRBD2
abundance: many
CDR3nt: TGTGCCAGCAGCACGGGACTAGCGGGGGACACAGATACGCAGTATTTT
CDR3aa: CASSTGLAGDTDTQYF

v_gene: TRBV27
j_gene: TRBJ1-2
d_gene: TRBD1
abundance: few
CDR3nt: TGTGCCAGCAGTTTTCAACAGGGGTTAGGCTACACCTTC
CDR3aa: CASSFQQGLGYTF

v_gene: TRBV2
j_gene: TRBJ2-3
d_gene: -
abundance: many
CDR3nt: TGTGCCAGCAGTGCCTACGGGGGGCGGGGGTCCACAGATACGCAGTATTTT
CDR3aa: CASSAYGGRGSTDTQYF

v_gene: TRBV6-1
j_gene: TRBJ2-1
d_gene: -
abundance: -
CDR3nt: TGTGCCACCCGGAACGGGACTTACAATGAGCAGTTCTTC
CDR3aa: CATRNGTYNEQFF

v_gene: TRBV4-1
j_gene: TRBJ2-1
d_gene: -
abundance: -
CDR3nt: TGCGCCAGCAGCCAAGAGGTTGGTTCTTCCGGCATGGATGAGCAGTTCTTC
CDR3aa: CASSQEVGSSGMDEQFF

v_gene: TRBV20-1
j_gene: TRBJ2-1
d_gene: TRBD1
abundance: -
CDR3nt: TGCAGTGGTCGGGACAGGGGGCGCAGGGGTGAGCAGTTCTTC
CDR3aa: CSGRDRGRRGEQFF

v_gene: TRBV7-8
j_gene: TRBJ2-2
d_gene: -
abundance: once
CDR3nt: TGTGCCAGCAGACCGAGGAGCGGGAACACCGGGGAGCTGTTTTTT
CDR3aa: CASRPRSGNTGELFF

v_gene: TRBV11-2
j_gene: TRBJ2-3
d_gene: -
abundance: many
CDR3nt: TGTGCCAGCCACGGGTCAGGGGGGGGCGGCACAGATACGCAGTATTTT
CDR3aa: CASHGSGGGGTDTQYF

v_gene: TRBV5-8
j_gene: TRBJ2-1
d_gene: TRBD2
abundance: -
CDR3nt: TGTGCCAGCAGCCAAACGGGGGGCAATGAGCAGTTCTTC
CDR3aa: CASSQTGGNEQFF

v_gene: TRBV2
j_gene: TRBJ2-7
d_gene: -
abundance: many
CDR3nt: TGTGCCAGCAGTGATCTATCCGGGACACTGACCTACGAGCAGTACTTC
CDR3aa: CASSDLSGTLTYEQYF

v_gene: TRBV6-5
j_gene: TRBJ2-7
d_gene: -
abundance: few
CDR3nt: TGTGCCAGCAGTTCAAACCGCGAGCAGTACTTC
CDR3aa: CASSSNREQYF

v_gene: TRBV7-2
j_gene: TRBJ2-1
d_gene: TRBD1
abundance: many
CDR3nt: TGTGCCAGCAGCTTAGTTGGACAGGGGGGGCGTGGTGAGCAGTTCTTC
CDR3aa: CASSLVGQGGRGEQFF

v_gene: TRBV20-1
j_gene: TRBJ2-3
d_gene: TRBD1
abundance: many
CDR3nt: TGCAGTGCCATACCGACAGGGGATATCACAGATACGCAGTATTTT
CDR3aa: CSAIPTGDITDTQYF

v_gene: TRBV10-3
j_gene: TRBJ2-1
d_gene: -
abundance: -
CDR3nt: TGTGCCATCAGCGGAGTCGATGAGGGCGAAAATGAGCAGTCCTTC
CDR3aa: CAISGVDEGENEQSF

v_gene: TRBV11-1
j_gene: TRBJ1-3
d_gene: -
abundance: -
CDR3nt: TGTGCCAGCAGCTTAGAGTGGAACTCTGGAAACACCATATATTTT
CDR3aa: CASSLEWNSGNTIYF

v_gene: TRBV7-9
j_gene: TRBJ2-1
d_gene: -
abundance: few
CDR3nt: TGTGCCAGCAGCTTATATTCCAACAATGAGCAGTTCTTC
CDR3aa: CASSLYSNNEQFF

v_gene: TRBV5-4
j_gene: TRBJ1-4
d_gene: TRBD1
abundance: -
CDR3nt: TGTGCCAGCAGCCATGGGGGACAGGGGGAAAAACTGTTTTTT
CDR3aa: CASSHGGQGEKLFF

v_gene: TRBV6-1
j_gene: TRBJ1-1
d_gene: -
abundance: many
CDR3nt: TGTGCCAGCAGTAAGTCCGGGAATAGGGACACTGAAGCTTTCTTT
CDR3aa: CASSKSGNRDTEAFF

v_gene: TRBV28
j_gene: TRBJ1-1
d_gene: -
abundance: many
CDR3nt: TGTGCCAGCAGTTTACTCAGGAGACCTGAAGCTTTCTTT
CDR3aa: CASSLLRRPEAFF

v_gene: TRBV20-1
j_gene: TRBJ2-3
d_gene: TRBD2
abundance: few
CDR3nt: TGCAGTGCTGGCGGACGGGCCATAACGGAGCGGGGGGGCCTGGATACGCAGTATTTT
CDR3aa: CSAGGRAITERGGLDTQYF

v_gene: TRBV14
j_gene: TRBJ1-5
d_gene: -
abundance: -
CDR3nt: TGTGCCAGCAGCCATAAAGATCAGCCCCAGCATTTT
CDR3aa: CASSHKDQPQHF

v_gene: TRBV28
j_gene: TRBJ1-2
d_gene: -
abundance: many
CDR3nt: TGTGCCAGCACCCTATACGCCGGGGGGAGTAACTATGGCTACACCTTC
CDR3aa: CASTLYAGGSNYGYTF

v_gene: TRBV2
j_gene: TRBJ1-6
d_gene: TRBD1
abundance: many
CDR3nt: TGTGCCAGCAGTTCCGAGGGACAGCTTAATAATTCACCCCTCCACTTT
CDR3aa: CASSSEGQLNNSPLHF

v_gene: TRBV28
j_gene: TRBJ2-7
d_gene: -
abundance: many
CDR3nt: TGTGCCAGCAGTTTGGCCCGCCCCCACTACGAGCAGTACTTC
CDR3aa: CASSLARPHYEQYF

v_gene: TRBV2
j_gene: TRBJ2-5
d_gene: TRBD1
abundance: many
CDR3nt: TGTGCCAGCAGTGAAGTGGGGACAGGGAATTTGGAGACCCAGTACTTC
CDR3aa: CASSEVGTGNLETQYF

v_gene: TRBV29-1
j_gene: TRBJ2-1
d_gene: TRBD2
abundance: few
CDR3nt: TGCAGCGTTGAAAGGGGCGGGAGCTACAATGAGCAGTTCTTC
CDR3aa: CSVERGGSYNEQFF

v_gene: TRBV20-1
j_gene: TRBJ2-1
d_gene: -
abundance: many
CDR3nt: TGCAGTGCTAGAGCCAACACTAGAGGTTCCTACAATGAGCAGTTCTTC
CDR3aa: CSARANTRGSYNEQFF

v_gene: TRBV7-2
j_gene: TRBJ1-4
d_gene: -
abundance: many
CDR3nt: TGTGCCAGTCCCCCTCCACGGGGGCGGACTAATGAAAAACTGTTTTTT
CDR3aa: CASPPPRGRTNEKLFF

v_gene: TRBV20-1
j_gene: TRBJ2-1
d_gene: TRBD1
abundance: many
CDR3nt: TGCAGTGCTACTGCCTACAGGGGTTTGGACAATGAGCAGTTCTTC
CDR3aa: CSATAYRGLDNEQFF

v_gene: TRBV15
j_gene: TRBJ2-1
d_gene: TRBD2
abundance: few
CDR3nt: TGTGCCACCAGCGTAGTGGGCACTAGCGGGAGGTCCTACAATGAGCAGTTCTTC
CDR3aa: CATSVVGTSGRSYNEQFF